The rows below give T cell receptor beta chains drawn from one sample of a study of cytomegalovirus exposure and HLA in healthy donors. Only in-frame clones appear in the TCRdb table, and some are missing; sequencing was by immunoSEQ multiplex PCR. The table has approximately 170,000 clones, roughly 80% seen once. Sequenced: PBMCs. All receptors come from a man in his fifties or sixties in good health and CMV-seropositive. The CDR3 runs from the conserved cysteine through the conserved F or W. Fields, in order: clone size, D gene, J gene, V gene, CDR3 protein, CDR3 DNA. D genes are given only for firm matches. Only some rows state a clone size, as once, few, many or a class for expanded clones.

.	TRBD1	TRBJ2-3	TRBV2	CASSGQGVTDTQYF	TGTGCCAGCAGTGGACAGGGGGTCACAGATACGCAGTATTTT
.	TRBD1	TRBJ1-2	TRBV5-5	CASSRGDREFYGYTF	TGTGCCAGCAGCAGAGGGGACAGGGAATTCTATGGCTACACCTTC
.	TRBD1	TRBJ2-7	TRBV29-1	CSVEVHRGNYGQYF	TGCAGCGTTGAAGTACACAGGGGGAACTACGGGCAGTACTTC
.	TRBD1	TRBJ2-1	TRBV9	CASSARGTGYYNEQFF	TGTGCCAGCAGCGCCAGGGGGACAGGGTACTACAATGAGCAGTTCTTC
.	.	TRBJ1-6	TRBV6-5	CASSYWANPMDSPLHF	TGTGCCAGCAGTTACTGGGCCAACCCGATGGATTCACCCCTCCACTTT
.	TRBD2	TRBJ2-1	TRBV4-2	CASSQRPGLAGNNEQFF	TGTGCCAGCAGCCAGCGCCCCGGACTAGCGGGGAACAATGAGCAGTTCTTC
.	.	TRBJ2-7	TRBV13	CASSSLRPYEQYF	TGTGCCAGCAGCTCCCTGCGGCCTTACGAGCAGTACTTC
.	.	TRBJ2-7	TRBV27	CASSLRLQGMYEQYF	TGTGCCAGCAGTTTACGCCTTCAGGGTATGTACGAGCAGTACTTC
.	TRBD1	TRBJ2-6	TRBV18	CASSPGTGDSGANVLTF	TGTGCCAGCTCACCAGGGACAGGCGACTCTGGGGCCAACGTCCTGACTTTC
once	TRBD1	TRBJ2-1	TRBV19	CASTPGTGVYNEQFF	TGTGCCAGTACTCCGGGGACAGGAGTATACAATGAGCAGTTCTTC
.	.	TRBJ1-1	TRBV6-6	CASSYEVEAFF	TGTGCCAGCAGTTACGAGGTGGAAGCTTTCTTT
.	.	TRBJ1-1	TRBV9	CASSVFEWGLTEAFF	TGTGCCAGCAGCGTATTTGAATGGGGGCTTACTGAAGCTTTCTTT
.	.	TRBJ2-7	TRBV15	CATSRDQLIYEQYF	TGTGCCACCAGCAGAGATCAACTAATTTACGAGCAGTACTTC
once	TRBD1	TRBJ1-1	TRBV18	CASSLLQSGTGSTEAFF	TGTGCCAGCTCCCTTCTACAGTCCGGGACAGGGAGCACTGAAGCTTTCTTT
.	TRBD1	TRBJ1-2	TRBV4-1	CASSQVDRDYGYTF	TGCGCCAGCAGCCAGGTGGACAGGGACTATGGCTACACCTTC
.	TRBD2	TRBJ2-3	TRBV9	CASSGLAARTDTQYF	TGTGCCAGCAGCGGACTAGCGGCCCGCACAGATACGCAGTATTTT
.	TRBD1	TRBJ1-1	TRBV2	CASESFWTGENTEAFF	TGTGCCAGTGAATCATTCTGGACAGGGGAAAACACTGAAGCTTTCTTT
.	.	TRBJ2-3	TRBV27	CASSFRRRASHSSTDTQYF	TGTGCCAGCAGTTTCCGTCGGAGGGCTAGCCACTCTAGCACAGATACGCAGTATTTT
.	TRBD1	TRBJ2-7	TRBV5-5	CASSWATGESYEQYF	TGTGCCAGCAGCTGGGCCACAGGGGAAAGCTACGAGCAGTACTTC
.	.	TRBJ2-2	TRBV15	CATSRDWARNTGELFF	TGTGCCACCAGCAGAGATTGGGCACGAAACACCGGGGAGCTGTTTTTT